This T cell receptor (beta chain) was identified during a study of response to subunit inactivated influenza vaccine. In its sample, this clonotype was seen many times. V was pared by 0 bases and J by 1 base, with 10 bases between. The CDR3 has 16 amino acids. Germline CDR1 and CDR2: MNHEY and SVGEGT. TCRdb re-analysed the RT-PCR reads in MiXCR, keeping a single row per CDR3 protein. Seen here are fewer than 800,000 distinct CDR3 sequences, roughly 14% observed once, and the top ten hold around a tenth. The chain uses TRBV6-2 or TRBV6-3 and TRBJ2-1, with a possible D match to TRBD2 (7 bases). The origin of this receptor is a man in his fifties who received an inactivated influenza vaccine. The source material was PBMCs from blood, sampled 11 to 12 days after vaccination. This chain's CDR3 is CASSYSAGASYNEQFF. CDR3 DNA sequence: TGTGCCAGCAGTTACTCGGCGGGGGCATCCTACAATGAGCAGTTCTTC.